The text below deals with one T cell receptor (beta chain). TCR cDNA was made by 5'RACE template switching, adding a universal primer site and UMIs. MiXCR, applied by TCRdb to the 5' RACE reads, yields one record per CDR3 protein. The table lists 450,000 to 550,000 distinct CDR3 sequences, 15% to 20% of them singletons. This entry comes from a study of T cells after yellow fever vaccination. As for the study in general: Any fraction with a low cell number was prepared using SMART-Seq v4 Ultra Low Input.

Sample: PBMCs, taken 15 days after the yellow fever booster vaccination. The receptor was isolated from a young man who received the YFV17D yellow fever vaccine.

CDR3 sequence (DNA): TGTGCCAGCAGAAACGGACGAGATGGGGGGAATGAGCAGTTCTTC. The encoded protein is CASRNGRDGGNEQFF. The chain is built from TRBV7-2 and TRBJ2-1; TRBD2 might be the D (6 bases). The V gene lost 6 bases and the J gene lost 7 bases, with 19 bases spanning the gap. This CDR3 spans 15 amino acids. The germline V gene has CDR1 SGHTA and CDR2 FQGNSA. The full variable domain, completed using reference TRBV7-2 and TRBJ2-1, is GAGVSQSPSNKVTEKGKDVELRCDPISGHTALYWYRQSLGQGLEFLIYFQGNSAPDKSGLPSDRFSAERTGGSVSTLTIQRTQQEDSAVYLCASRNGRDGGNEQFFGPGTRLTVL.